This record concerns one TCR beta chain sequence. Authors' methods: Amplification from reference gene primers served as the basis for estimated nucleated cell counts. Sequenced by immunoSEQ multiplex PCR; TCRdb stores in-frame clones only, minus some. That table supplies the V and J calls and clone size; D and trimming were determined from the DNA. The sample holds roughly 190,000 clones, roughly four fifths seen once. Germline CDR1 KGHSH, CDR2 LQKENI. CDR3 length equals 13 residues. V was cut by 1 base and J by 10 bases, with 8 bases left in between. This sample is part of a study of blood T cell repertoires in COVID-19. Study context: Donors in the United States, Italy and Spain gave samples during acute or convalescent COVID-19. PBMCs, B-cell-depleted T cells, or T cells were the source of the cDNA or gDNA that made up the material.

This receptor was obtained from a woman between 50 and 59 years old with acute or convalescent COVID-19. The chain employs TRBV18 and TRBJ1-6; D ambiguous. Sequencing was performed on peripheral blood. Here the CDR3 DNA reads TGTGCCAGCTCACCACAGGGAGTATCACCCCTCCACTTT. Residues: CASSPQGVSPLHF.